This T cell receptor (beta chain) was profiled in a study of blood T cell repertoires in COVID-19 (dated by TCRdb to the early 2020s). Turning to the overall study: Samples covering the acute and convalescent phases of COVID-19 were provided by collaborators in the United States, Italy and Spain. The sample metadata nearly always contained a de-identified subject ID, COVID-19 status, age in years and sex. Where available, HLA class I and class II types were taken from metadata supplied by the sample provider and were not determined by assay-based typing. The samples were drawn from the first 160 participants of the ongoing ImmuneRACE study and from more than 1,000 subjects provided by 6 global collaborators. The prospective study material was composed of cDNA or gDNA derived from T cells, B-cell-depleted T cells, or PBMCs. The repertoires were made available in a free public database intended to serve as a resource for research on the immune response to SARS-CoV-2. Subjects who had been exposed to COVID-19, were actively infected with it, or had recovered from it provided the deeply sampled blood TCRbeta repertoires that made up the dataset.

With regard to this clone: Its antigen remains unidentified. No clone much larger than this one lies a single base away; base qualities are absent.

Collaborating institutions collected whole blood in K2EDTA tubes following their own protocols. For TCRbeta analysis, collaborators shipped samples as frozen whole blood, isolated PBMCs, or DNA extracted from either of those sample types. The full study reports these points: The amount of clinical and demographic metadata varied by source and participant and was provided uncurated.

V loses 3 bases of germline sequence and J loses 1 base, and the interval between the two ends is 9 bases. Taken from the germline V gene (reference sequence), the CDR1 and CDR2 loops are MNHEY and SMNVEV. From the cysteine up to the phenylalanine, the CDR3 has a length of 14 residues. Only CDR3 DNA is held: 42 bases, read in frame from base 1. TCRbeta CDR3 regions were amplified from genomic DNA by means of the immunoSEQ Assay, a bias-controlled multiplex PCR. The authors' analysis ran thus. The number of nucleated cells in each sample was estimated by amplification of reference gene primers within the assay. To quantify the absolute abundance of each unique TCRbeta CDR3 rearrangement, sequence reads were collapsed and filtered. For each sample, productive Simpson clonality was calculated by taking the square root of Simpson's diversity index across productive rearrangements. TCRdb took this table from immuneACCESS and kept in-frame rearrangements with V and J called. Such tables lack part of the clones; where checked against another copy, unresolved V genes explain under half of the gap, and the rest is unexplained. V and J calls and clone size are as listed in that table; D and trimming were resolved from the DNA. Here the sample has more than 95,000 clones; roughly nine tenths occur a single time. Of the sample, about 15% is held by the ten largest clones.

This receptor was obtained from a woman of 80 years or more in a cohort sampled during active COVID-19. Material for sequencing was peripheral blood. In this chain, TRBV27 is recombined with TRBJ1-1; TRBD1 is a possible D gene, resting on 6 matching bases. The DNA reads as follows: TGTGCCAGCAGTTTTGGACAGTCGAACACTGAAGCTTTCTTT. This translates into CASSFGQSNTEAFF.